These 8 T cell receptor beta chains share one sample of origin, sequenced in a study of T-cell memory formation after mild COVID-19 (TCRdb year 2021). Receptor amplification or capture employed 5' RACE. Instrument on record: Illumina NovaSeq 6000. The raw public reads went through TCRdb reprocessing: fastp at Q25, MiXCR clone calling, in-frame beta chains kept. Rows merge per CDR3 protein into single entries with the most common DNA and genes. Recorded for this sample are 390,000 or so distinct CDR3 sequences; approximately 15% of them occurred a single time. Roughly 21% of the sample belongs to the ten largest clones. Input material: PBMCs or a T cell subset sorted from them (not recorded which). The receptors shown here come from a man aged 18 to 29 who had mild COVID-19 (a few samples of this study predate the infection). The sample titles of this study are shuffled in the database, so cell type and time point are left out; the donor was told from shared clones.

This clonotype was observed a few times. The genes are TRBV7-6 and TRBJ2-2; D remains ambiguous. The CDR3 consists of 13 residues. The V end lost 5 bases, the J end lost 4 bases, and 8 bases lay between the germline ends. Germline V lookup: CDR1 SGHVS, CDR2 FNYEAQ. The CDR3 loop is CASSRNPTGELFF. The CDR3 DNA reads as TGTGCCAGCAGCCGTAACCCCACCGGGGAGCTGTTTTTT.

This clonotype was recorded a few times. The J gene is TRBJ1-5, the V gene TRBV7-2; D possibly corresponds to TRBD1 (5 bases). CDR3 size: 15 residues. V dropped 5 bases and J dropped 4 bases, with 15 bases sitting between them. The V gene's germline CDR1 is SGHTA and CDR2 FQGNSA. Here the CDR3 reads CASSRRALGNQPQHF. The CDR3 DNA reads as TGTGCCAGCAGCCGCAGGGCCCTAGGGAATCAGCCCCAGCATTTT.

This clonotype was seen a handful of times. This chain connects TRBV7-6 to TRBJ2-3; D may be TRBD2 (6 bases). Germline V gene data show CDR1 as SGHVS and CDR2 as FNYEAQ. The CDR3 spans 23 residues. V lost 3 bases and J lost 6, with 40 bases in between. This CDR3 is CASSLFPIAPGLRSALPGDTQYF. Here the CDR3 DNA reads TGTGCCAGCAGCTTGTTCCCAATAGCACCGGGACTCAGATCCGCCCTCCCGGGGGATACGCAGTATTTT.

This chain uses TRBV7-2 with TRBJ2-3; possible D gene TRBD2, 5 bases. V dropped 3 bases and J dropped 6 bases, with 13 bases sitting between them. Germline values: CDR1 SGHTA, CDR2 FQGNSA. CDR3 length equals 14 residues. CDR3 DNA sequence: TGTGCCAGCAGCTTTAGCGCAAACGCCGATACGCAGTATTTT. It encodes CASSFSANADTQYF.

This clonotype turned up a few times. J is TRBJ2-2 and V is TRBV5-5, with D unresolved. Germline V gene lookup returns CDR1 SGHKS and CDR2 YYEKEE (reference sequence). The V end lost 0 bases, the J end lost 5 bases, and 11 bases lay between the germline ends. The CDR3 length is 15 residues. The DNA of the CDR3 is TGTGCCAGCAGCTTGGATCAGAGGCGGACCGGGGAGCTGTTTTTT. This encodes CASSLDQRRTGELFF.

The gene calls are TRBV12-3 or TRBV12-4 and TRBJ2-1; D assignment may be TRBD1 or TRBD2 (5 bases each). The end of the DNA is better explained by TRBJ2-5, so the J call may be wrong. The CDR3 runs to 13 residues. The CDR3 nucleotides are TGTGCCAGCAGTTTAGAGAGGGGAGAGACCCAGTACTTC. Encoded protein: CASSLERGETQYF.

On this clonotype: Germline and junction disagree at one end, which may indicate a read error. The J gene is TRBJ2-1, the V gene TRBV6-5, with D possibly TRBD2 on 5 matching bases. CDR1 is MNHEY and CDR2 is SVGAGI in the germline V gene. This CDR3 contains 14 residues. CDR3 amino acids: CASRSLDSHNEQFF. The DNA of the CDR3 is TGTGCCAGCAGATCTTTGGACTCCCACAATGAGCAGTTCTTC.

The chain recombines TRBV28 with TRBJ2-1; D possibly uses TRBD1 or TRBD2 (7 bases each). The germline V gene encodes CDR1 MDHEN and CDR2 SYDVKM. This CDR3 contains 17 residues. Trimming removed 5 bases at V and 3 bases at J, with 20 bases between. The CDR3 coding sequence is TGTGCCAGCAGTGTGGGGGGAGGGGGCGCCATCTACAATGAGCAGTTCTTC. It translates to CASSVGGGGAIYNEQFF.